This T cell receptor beta chain was found in a study of blood T cell repertoires in COVID-19. Only in-frame clones appear in the TCRdb table, and some are missing; sequencing was by immunoSEQ multiplex PCR. The sample holds hundreds of thousands of clones, roughly 90% seen once. The trim removed 0 bases at V and 4 bases at J, leaving 7 bases unmatched. The germline V gene encodes CDR1 MGHRA and CDR2 YSYEKL. CDR3 size: 18 residues. The sequencing sample was made of PBMCs or T cells enriched from blood (not recorded which). The genes are TRBV4-1 and TRBJ2-1, with TRBD2 matching over 12 bases. This receptor was taken from a woman aged 18-30 years with acute COVID-19. CDR3 bases: TGCGCCAGCAGCCAAGATCTTCGGCTAGCGGGAGGGTACAATGAGCAGTTCTTC. Translating it yields CASSQDLRLAGGYNEQFF.